The rows below give T cell receptor beta chains drawn from one sample of a study of PD-L1 blockade in urothelial cancer. Sequenced by immunoSEQ multiplex PCR; TCRdb stores in-frame clones only, minus some. The table lists tens of thousands of clones, 75% to 85% of them singletons. This specimen was PBMCs, taken around atezolizumab (anti-PD-L1) treatment. These receptors came from a man between 65 and 80 years old with urothelial cancer. Both conserved end residues are part of each CDR3. D genes are given only for firm matches. For some rows the clone size is stated as once, few or many, or as a class when expanded; others skip it.

d_call	clone_size	j_call	v_call	cdr3_nt	cdr3_aa
TRBD2	NA	TRBJ2-1	TRBV6-5	TGTGCCAGCAGGAAAGGGCGGGAGGGCAACGAGCAGTTCTTC	CASRKGREGNEQFF
TRBD1	few	TRBJ1-1	TRBV11-3	TGTGCCAGCAGCTTAGATACTCTCAGGGGGACCACTGAAGCTTTCTTT	CASSLDTLRGTTEAFF
NA	NA	TRBJ2-7	TRBV6-5	TGTGCCAGCAGTTACTCGATAGCTTCCTCCCACGAGCAGTACTTC	CASSYSIASSHEQYF
TRBD1	NA	TRBJ1-5	TRBV19	TGTGCCAGTAAAGTTCGGACAGGGACCAATCAGCCCCAGCATTTT	CASKVRTGTNQPQHF
NA	NA	TRBJ2-5	TRBV21-1	TGTGCCAGCAGCAAAGGGGCGCACAGGGGGCCGGTAGAAGAGACCCAGTACTTC	CASSKGAHRGPVEETQYF
NA	few	TRBJ2-1	TRBV6-4	TGTGCCAGCAGTGACTCTAGCGGCTCCTACAATGAGCAGTTCTTC	CASSDSSGSYNEQFF
TRBD1	NA	TRBJ1-3	TRBV7-6	TGTGCCAGCAGCTTAAATGTGGACAGGGCTGGAAACACCATATATTTT	CASSLNVDRAGNTIYF
NA	NA	TRBJ1-5	TRBV11-2	TGTGCCAGCAGCTTAGATTATGGGGGCGGTCAGCCCCAGCATTTT	CASSLDYGGGQPQHF
TRBD2	NA	TRBJ2-3	TRBV7-8	TGTGCCAGCAGCCCCAGACTAGCGGGAGTTGCAGATACGCAGTATTTT	CASSPRLAGVADTQYF
TRBD1	NA	TRBJ1-2	TRBV2	TGTGCCAGCAGTGAAGCGCTTAGGGACAGGGCGTCCGGCTACACCTTC	CASSEALRDRASGYTF
NA	NA	TRBJ2-7	TRBV7-8	TGTGCCAGCAGCTTAATAAGGGGTGGTACCGGCGAGCAGTACTTC	CASSLIRGGTGEQYF
NA	NA	TRBJ1-5	TRBV27	TGTGCCAGCAGCCCTGGAGATTTTTATAGCAATCAGCCCCAGCATTTT	CASSPGDFYSNQPQHF
NA	few	TRBJ2-1	TRBV19	TGTGCCAGTAGTATAGGTGGGAGCGAGGAGCAGTTCTTC	CASSIGGSEEQFF
NA	once	TRBJ1-2	TRBV6-5	TGTGCCAGCAAACGAACAGGGTCCTATGGCTACACCTTC	CASKRTGSYGYTF
NA	NA	TRBJ2-2	TRBV9	TGTGCCAGCAGCGTAGGCGGGCACACCGGGGAGCTGTTTTTT	CASSVGGHTGELFF
TRBD1	NA	TRBJ1-5	TRBV28	TGTGCCAGCAGCCCTGCGGCCGGGACAGGCAATCAGCCCCAGCATTTT	CASSPAAGTGNQPQHF
NA	NA	TRBJ1-2	TRBV10-3	TGTGCCATCAGTGGACAGCCGACAAACTATGGCTACACCTTC	CAISGQPTNYGYTF
TRBD2	NA	TRBJ2-3	TRBV6-1	TGTGCCAGCAGTGAAAAGGGCGGGAGGGATACGCAGTATTTT	CASSEKGGRDTQYF
TRBD1	NA	TRBJ2-7	TRBV28	TGTGCCAGCAGGCCGGGACAGGGGTCCTACGAGCAGTACTTC	CASRPGQGSYEQYF
NA	NA	TRBJ2-5	TRBV7-3	TGTGCCAGCAGCCCCCGAGGGAGCGGACAAGAGACCCAGTACTTC	CASSPRGSGQETQYF
NA	NA	TRBJ2-1	TRBV21-1	TGTGCCAGCAGCAACGAGGAAAGCGGGGCGTACAATGAGCAGTTCTTC	CASSNEESGAYNEQFF
TRBD1	NA	TRBJ2-4	TRBV25-1	TGTGCCAGCAGTGAAGGGACAGGACTCCCGGCCAAAAACATTCAGTACTTC	CASSEGTGLPAKNIQYF
NA	few	TRBJ1-5	TRBV27	TGTGCCAGCAGTTTATCGGGGGGGGCTCGACAGCCCCAGCATTTT	CASSLSGGARQPQHF
NA	once	TRBJ1-1	TRBV5-1	TGCGCCAGCAGCTTCTTACGTCCTCAACTTACCCAGAACACTGAAGCTTTCTTT	CASSFLRPQLTQNTEAFF
TRBD1	NA	TRBJ1-2	TRBV27	TGTGCCAGCAGTTTCTCGGGACAGCGCTATGGCTACACCTTC	CASSFSGQRYGYTF
TRBD2	NA	TRBJ2-5	TRBV4-3	TGCGCCAGCAGCCAAGACCCGGGACTAGCGGGAAGAGAGACCCAGTACTTC	CASSQDPGLAGRETQYF
TRBD1	NA	TRBJ2-1	TRBV10-3	TGTGCCATCAGATCCGGGACAGAAGATTACAATGAGCAGTTCTTC	CAIRSGTEDYNEQFF
TRBD2	NA	TRBJ2-7	TRBV28	TGTGCCAGCAGCCAACTAGCGGGAGGCATGGAGCAGTACTTC	CASSQLAGGMEQYF
NA	once	TRBJ2-5	TRBV28	TGTGCCAGCAGTTTCCCGAGAGAGACCCAGTACTTC	CASSFPRETQYF
TRBD1	NA	TRBJ2-1	TRBV5-6	TGTGCCAGCAGCTCCGGGACAGGGCCATACAATGAGCAGTTCTTC	CASSSGTGPYNEQFF
NA	NA	TRBJ1-6	TRBV13	TGTGCCAGCAGCTCCCGGGACACAAAAGGGGCTTGGTCACCCCTCCACTTT	CASSSRDTKGAWSPLHF
NA	NA	TRBJ2-3	TRBV7-3	TGTGCCAGCAGCTTAGCGGGAAGCACAGATACGCAGTATTTT	CASSLAGSTDTQYF
TRBD2	NA	TRBJ2-1	TRBV7-2	TGTGCCAGCAGCTTAAGACTAGCGGGATCCCACAGGGACAATGAGCAGTTCTTC	CASSLRLAGSHRDNEQFF
TRBD1	NA	TRBJ2-7	TRBV19	TGTGCCAGTAGTGCCCGACAGGGGGACTACGAGCAGTACTTC	CASSARQGDYEQYF
TRBD1	NA	TRBJ1-4	TRBV5-1	TGCGCCAGCAGTTTGCAGCCAGGGGGCGATGAAAAACTGTTTTTT	CASSLQPGGDEKLFF
NA	NA	TRBJ1-1	TRBV6-1	TGTGCCAGCAGGAGGGGGAGTCAGACTGAAGCTTTCTTT	CASRRGSQTEAFF
TRBD1	NA	TRBJ1-1	TRBV7-2	TGTGCCAGCAGCTTAGAAATCGGGACAGGTACGTTT	CASSLEIGTGTF
NA	NA	TRBJ2-1	TRBV7-8	TGTGCCAGCAGTCGGACTCGTCTAATCTACAATGAGCAGTTCTTC	CASSRTRLIYNEQFF
NA	once	TRBJ2-2	TRBV5-1	TGCGCCAGCAGCTTGGTCGCGCGGACTACCGGGGACACCGGGGAGCTGTTTTTT	CASSLVARTTGDTGELFF
NA	NA	TRBJ1-5	TRBV29-1	TGCAGCGTTCAGGGGCATAGCAATCAGCCCCAGCATTTT	CSVQGHSNQPQHF